This T cell receptor (beta chain) stems from a study of cytomegalovirus exposure and HLA in healthy donors. PCR amplification relied on 60 Vbeta primers (plus 13 Jbeta primers). TCRdb's table, derived via immunoSEQ multiplex PCR, lists solely in-frame clones and lacks some. The sample shows about 160,000 clones, roughly three quarters of them seen only once. The CDR3 has 16 residues. The V gene end was trimmed by 6 bases and the J gene end by 1 base; junction bases not matched to a gene: 11. Germline assignment: CDR1 MNHEY and CDR2 SMNVEV (reference sequence). This rearrangement joins TRBV27 to TRBJ2-5; 7 bases fit TRBD1. Sequences were obtained from PBMCs. This receptor was identified in a man aged 35 to 55 in good health and CMV-seropositive. In nucleotides, the CDR3 is TGTGCCAGCAGCCCCAGACAGGGATTGATCCAAGAGACCCAGTACTTC. Amino acids: CASSPRQGLIQETQYF.